This T cell receptor (beta chain) was captured in a study of blood T cell repertoires in COVID-19. Study-wide background: In each case, the material was cDNA or gDNA derived from T cells, B-cell-depleted T cells, or PBMCs.

Before being deemed recovered, Cohort 3 donors had two negative PCRs, clearance, or symptom resolution. The germline V and J ends were trimmed by 4 bases and 2 bases, with 11 bases remaining between them. Per the germline V gene, CDR1 is KGHSH and CDR2 is LQKENI. The CDR3 has 15 amino acids. As originally analysed: Reference gene primer amplification gave nucleated cell count estimates. The assay was immunoSEQ multiplex PCR, and TCRdb's table has in-frame clones only and misses some. V and J calls and clone size come straight from that table; D and trimming were deduced from the DNA. The sample holds 230,000 or so clones, less than 90% seen once.

This receptor was taken from a woman aged 25 to 39 who had recovered from COVID-19. This rearrangement joins TRBV18 to TRBJ2-2; maybe TRBD2 (5 bases). The sample consisted of PBMCs or T cells enriched from blood (not recorded which). The CDR3 nucleotides read TGTGCCAGCTCACTACAGAGGGCTAACACCGGGGAGCTGTTTTTT. This codes for CASSLQRANTGELFF.